One and the same sample provided the 3 T cell receptor beta chains below, sequenced in a study of cytomegalovirus exposure and HLA in healthy donors. PCR amplification relied on 60 Vbeta primers (plus 13 Jbeta primers). Repertoires were generated with immunoSEQ multiplex PCR, while TCRdb's copy carries only in-frame clones and drops some. Of 100,000 or so clones in the sample, over 75% were seen once. Input material: PBMCs. These receptors were taken from a man in his thirties or forties in good health and CMV-seropositive.

This clone was seen just once. The chain recombines TRBV5-1 with TRBJ2-2, with 10 bases fitting TRBD2. CDR1 is SGHRS, CDR2 YFSETQ, per germline. This CDR3 has 16 residues. Trimming at V came to 2 bases and at J to 5 bases, leaving 6 bases not matched to a gene. CDR3 coding DNA: TGCGCCAGCAGCTTAGCGGGAGGGCCGGGGACCGGGGAGCTGTTTTTT. The encoded protein is CASSLAGGPGTGELFF. The full variable domain, in which reference TRBV5-1 and TRBJ2-2 provide the parts outside the CDR3, is KAGVTQTPRYLIKTRGQQVTLSCSPISGHRSVSWYQQTPGQGLQFLFEYFSETQRNKGNFPGRFSGRQFSNSRSEMNVSTLELGDSALYLCASSLAGGPGTGELFFGEGSRLTVL.

The V call is TRBV11-3, the J call TRBJ1-1, with a possible D match to TRBD1 (5 bases). V dropped 5 bases and J dropped 3 bases, with 16 bases sitting between them. The CDR3 has 15 amino acids. Germline CDR1 SGHNT, CDR2 YENEEA. The CDR3 sequence: CASSQEVQGYTEAFF. The CDR3 DNA follows: TGTGCCAGCAGCCAAGAGGTCCAGGGCTACACTGAAGCTTTCTTT.

The V and J genes are TRBV19 and TRBJ1-5; D might be TRBD1 (6 bases). The CDR3 extends over 14 amino acids. Trimming shortened V by 2 bases and J by 7 bases, and 12 bases separated the two germline ends. Looked up from germline, CDR1 is LNHDA and CDR2 is SQIVND (reference sequence). CDR3 sequence (DNA): TGTGCCAGTAGTATACGGGCAGGGGTCCAGCCCCAGCATTTT. Its protein is CASSIRAGVQPQHF.